This TCR beta chain came from a study of Tregs in tolerant kidney transplant recipients. Using immunoSEQ multiplex PCR, the repertoire was profiled, and TCRdb retains in-frame clones only, with some absent. The data hold more than 60,000 clones, with roughly 85% observed a single time. Sequences were derived from Tregs from blood, sampled before the transplant. The receptor's source is a human donor who received a combined kidney and bone marrow transplant.

The CDR3 is CASSLEQGVGGYTF. The DNA for the CDR3 is TGTGCCAGCAGCTTAGAACAGGGGGTAGGTGGCTACACCTTC. V usage is TRBV7-2 and J usage is TRBJ1-2, with 8 bases aligning to TRBD1. This CDR3 is 14 amino acids long. Germline V gives CDR1 SGHTA, CDR2 FQGNSA. Trimming cost V 1 base and J 7 bases; bases outside gene matches: 5.